The present T cell receptor (beta chain) was sequenced within a study of T cells in Graves' hyperthyroidism and ophthalmopathy. Study-level results: The blood repertoire included most of the expanded thyroid clonotypes above 0.001. The model forecast ophthalmopathy, anticipating it by a median about six months before onset.

CDR3 size: 14 residues. Germline V gene sequence: CDR1 SGHTA, CDR2 FQGNSA. V dropped 5 bases and J dropped 5 bases, with 13 bases sitting between them. With duration under 3 months, ophthalmopathy was active: Clinical Activity Score at least 3, NOSPECS at least 4. A patient was excluded if there was uncontrolled infection, other autoimmune disease, pregnancy or lactation. TCR beta CDR3 sequences were amplified from RNA transcripts. The HTBI set primed first-round TCR CDR3 RT-PCR. TCRdb reprocessed the multiplex PCR reads via MiXCR and lists one record per CDR3 protein. The table has around 600,000 distinct CDR3 sequences, around 15% seen once. Comment on this clonotype: Its antigen is still unknown. A read error is possible here, since a much larger clone lies one base away.

This sequence was found in a woman in her 50s with Graves' ophthalmopathy. Sequenced: blood. The V gene is TRBV7-2, the J gene TRBJ1-5; D remains unclear. CDR3: CASSPLMTDQPQHF. As DNA, the CDR3 is TGTGCCAGCAGCCCTCTTATGACCGATCAGCCCCAGCATTTT.